The next 18 T cell receptor beta chains were all read from a single sample in a study of naive and memory T cell subsets (dated by TCRdb to about 2017). The method was UMI-ligation and nested PCR. Sequencing relied on an Illumina MiSeq. To cover both TRBC1 and TRBC2, the beta constant-region primer consisted of an equimolar mix of two oligonucleotides. Clones were called with MiXCR by TCRdb after fastp trimmed the public reads at Q25, and only in-frame beta chains were retained. CDR3 protein sequences are deduplicated, and each keeps its most common genes and DNA. This sample gives approximately 2,800 distinct CDR3 sequences in total; roughly 8% of them show up just once. The ten largest account for under 85% of the sample. The sequenced sample consisted of effector memory CD8+ T cells from blood. The meaning of the sample's cell subset or site label: effector memory, CD45RA- CD27-. The origin of the receptors is a human donor in good health.

This clonotype was seen more than once but under ten times. The chain carries TRBV7-9 and TRBJ2-3; TRBD2 agrees at 7 bases. V was pared by 4 bases and J by 6 bases, with 28 bases of the junction left unmatched. Germline CDR1 is SEHNR and CDR2 is FQNEAQ (reference sequence). The CDR3 consists of 21 residues. CDR3 DNA sequence: TGTGCCAGCAGCTCCTCTAAAAACACCATAGCGGGCGCTTACTTCCTGGATACGCAGTATTTT. Translated: CASSSSKNTIAGAYFLDTQYF.

This clonotype was detected a few times. This chain links TRBV11-2 with TRBJ1-5; D is ambiguous. CDR1 is SGHAT and CDR2 is FQNNGV in the germline V gene. V lost 5 bases and J 0 bases, leaving 5 bases between the germline ends. The CDR3 covers 13 residues. CDR3: CASSVNSNQPQHF. The DNA of the CDR3 is TGTGCCAGCAGCGTGAATAGCAATCAGCCCCAGCATTTT.

This clonotype was seen at least ten times. The chain recombines TRBV5-1 with TRBJ2-7; 10 nucleotides line up with TRBD1. This CDR3 is 13 amino acids long. Losses at the gene ends were 2 bases for V and 8 bases for J; bases not matched to a gene: 4. CDR1 and CDR2 (germline): SGHRS, YFSETQ. The CDR3 is CASSLPGQGKQYF. Written as DNA, the CDR3 is TGCGCCAGCAGCTTACCGGGACAGGGGAAGCAGTACTTC.

This clonotype has just a few counts. V is TRBV27 and J is TRBJ1-4, with a tentative D call TRBD1 (5 bases). Germline CDR1 and CDR2: MNHEY and SMNVEV (reference sequence). The CDR3 loop spans 15 amino acids. V lost 6 bases to trimming and J lost 6 bases, with 17 bases between them. The CDR3 bases are TGTGCCAGCAGACTTATCGGGGGTGGCGATGAAAAACTGTTTTTT. Its protein product is CASRLIGGGDEKLFF.

This clonotype was seen many times. The chain couples TRBV27 to TRBJ1-1; no firm D call. CDR1 is MNHEY and CDR2 is SMNVEV in the germline V gene (reference sequence). The CDR3 spans 12 residues. Trimming shortened V by 7 bases and J by 8 bases, and 14 bases separated the two germline ends. The CDR3 DNA reads TGTGCCAGCATACTGTGTTGCGGAGAAGCTTTCTTT. Translation gives CASILCCGEAFF.

This clonotype was observed a handful of times. This chain connects TRBV7-9 to TRBJ2-1; possibly TRBD1 for D (5 bases). V dropped 0 bases and J dropped 10 bases, with 13 bases sitting between them. Per the germline V gene, CDR1 is SEHNR and CDR2 is FQNEAQ (reference sequence). This CDR3 comprises 14 residues. The CDR3 DNA reads TGTGCCAGCAGCTTAGCTGACCAGGGCGGAGAGCAGTTCTTC. Translated: CASSLADQGGEQFF.

This clonotype has more than one count but fewer than ten. The J gene is TRBJ2-6, the V gene TRBV15; D unresolved. Between the trimmed V and J ends, which lost 5 bases and 0 bases, there was a span of 8 bases. The CDR3 covers 15 residues. Germline V gene sequence: CDR1 LNHNV, CDR2 YYDKDF (reference sequence). DNA of the CDR3: TGTGCCACCAGCCCCCAGGCCTCTGGGGCCAACGTCCTGACTTTC. It specifies CATSPQASGANVLTF.

In its sample, this clonotype was seen many times. The chain carries TRBV5-4 and TRBJ1-1; D gene unclear. This CDR3 comprises 11 residues. V lost 4 bases and J 3 bases, leaving 4 bases between the germline ends. Germline assignment: CDR1 SGHNT and CDR2 YYREEE (reference sequence). The CDR3 DNA reads as TGTGCCAGCAGCGACTACACTGAAGCTTTCTTT. As protein: CASSDYTEAFF.

This clonotype is categorized as medium-sized. V and J are TRBV4-3 and TRBJ2-1, with D maybe TRBD2 (5 bases). The length of the CDR3 is 18 residues. Germline loops: CDR1 LGHNA, CDR2 YSLEER. The V end lost 0 bases, the J end lost 7 bases, and 22 bases lay between the germline ends. The CDR3 DNA reads TGCGCCAGCAGCCAAGATAAATTGGCGAGCCGGTCGGGGAATGAGCAGTTCTTC. Translated, it gives CASSQDKLASRSGNEQFF.

This clonotype has just a few counts. This chain connects TRBV5-1 to TRBJ2-1, with D perhaps assigned TRBD1 or TRBD2 (6 bases each). This CDR3 has 13 amino acids. Trimming removed 3 bases at V and 10 bases at J, with 14 bases between. Germline CDR1 reads SGHRS; CDR2 reads YFSETQ. The CDR3 DNA is TGCGCCAGCAGCTCAAATCAGGGGAGGGAGCAGTTCTTC. This gives the protein CASSSNQGREQFF. The full variable domain, rest sourced from reference TRBV5-1 and TRBJ2-1, is KAGVTQTPRYLIKTRGQQVTLSCSPISGHRSVSWYQQTPGQGLQFLFEYFSETQRNKGNFPGRFSGRQFSNSRSEMNVSTLELGDSALYLCASSSNQGREQFFGPGTRLTVL.

Many counts were recorded for this clonotype. J is TRBJ2-3 and V is TRBV6-6, with 7 bases matching TRBD2. This CDR3 has 14 residues. The germline V gene encodes CDR1 MNHNY and CDR2 SVGAGI (reference sequence). The V segment lost 9 bases and the J segment 2 bases; nucleotides outside the gene matches: 8. CDR3 in DNA: TGTGCCAGTGGGAGGGTCGGGATCACAGATACGCAGTATTTT. Protein: CASGRVGITDTQYF.

This clonotype is labeled as medium-sized. The chain links TRBV9 to TRBJ2-3; D is undetermined. The ends were cut back, 0 bases at V and 4 bases at J, with 3 bases in the middle. CDR3 size: 12 residues. The germline V gene encodes CDR1 SGDLS and CDR2 YYNGEE. CDR3 DNA: TGTGCCAGCAGCGTAGGCCCAGATACGCAGTATTTT. The encoded protein is CASSVGPDTQYF.

Only a few counts were recorded for this clonotype. The rearrangement uses TRBV20-1 and TRBJ2-7; D may be TRBD1 (5 bases). The V gene's germline CDR1 is DFQATT and CDR2 SNEGSKA (reference sequence). The CDR3 loop spans 10 amino acids. V shed 6 bases and J shed 3 bases, with 6 bases lying between them. For the CDR3, the DNA is TGCAGTGCGGACAACTACGAGCAGTACTTC. Translated: CSADNYEQYF.

This clonotype was detected a few times. This rearrangement joins TRBV5-6 to TRBJ2-1, with TRBD2 as a possible D gene (7 bases). Trimming removed 7 bases from V and 4 bases from J, with 15 bases in between. The CDR3 extends over 14 amino acids. Germline V lookup: CDR1 SGHDT, CDR2 YYEEEE. In DNA form, the CDR3 reads TGTGCCAGCGACAGGAGGGAGGGTTACAATGAGCAGTTCTTC. Translated, it gives CASDRREGYNEQFF.

This clonotype was seen more than once but under ten times. V usage is TRBV12-3 or TRBV12-4 and J usage is TRBJ1-3; 7 nucleotides agree with TRBD1. Unmatched junction bases numbered 7, after V lost 1 base and J lost 1 base. This CDR3 contains 17 residues. The CDR3 protein is CASSLVSTGVSGNTIYF. The CDR3 nucleotides read TGTGCCAGCAGTTTAGTTTCCACAGGGGTTTCTGGAAACACCATATATTTT.

This clonotype showed up many times. The chain couples TRBV7-9 to TRBJ2-7; TRBD1 or TRBD2 may be the D gene (7 bases each). Germline CDR1 is SEHNR and CDR2 is FQNEAQ (reference sequence). V was trimmed by 5 bases and J by 6 bases, leaving 20 bases between them. The CDR3 length is 15 residues. The CDR3 DNA follows: TGTGCCAGCAGCCCCAGGGGGGGAGGGCCTCTCGAGCAGTACTTC. Amino acid sequence: CASSPRGGGPLEQYF.

This clonotype was counted ten times or more. The V call is TRBV7-6, the J call TRBJ2-6; D ambiguous. CDR1 is SGHVS and CDR2 is FNYEAQ in the germline V gene. Between the trimmed V and J ends, which lost 1 base and 0 bases, there was a span of 7 bases. The length of the CDR3 is 16 residues. CDR3 amino acids: CASSLGSSSGANVLTF. The CDR3 nucleotides are TGTGCCAGCAGCTTAGGTTCAAGCTCTGGGGCCAACGTCCTGACTTTC. Using reference TRBV7-6 and TRBJ2-6 for the parts outside the CDR3, the full variable domain is GAGVSQSPRYKVTKRGQDVALRCDPISGHVSLYWYRQALGQGPEFLTYFNYEAQQDKSGLPNDRFSAERPEGSISTLTIQRTEQRDSAMYRCASSLGSSSGANVLTFGAGSRLTVL.

This clonotype ranks as medium-sized. This chain links TRBV27 with TRBJ2-7; 7 nucleotides line up with TRBD1. The CDR3 covers 13 residues. Trimming removed 8 bases from V and 7 bases from J; junction bases left unmatched: 11. In germline, CDR1 is MNHEY, CDR2 SMNVEV (reference sequence). The CDR3 region has the DNA TGTGCCAGCGGCCTACAGGGGCTGCAGGAGCAGTACTTC. Translated, it gives CASGLQGLQEQYF.